The 21 T cell receptor beta chains given below trace back to one sample, sequenced in a study of blood T cell repertoires in COVID-19. Only in-frame clones appear in the TCRdb table, and some are missing; sequencing was by immunoSEQ multiplex PCR. The sample comprises tens of thousands of clones, roughly 88% of which are singletons, and nearly 45% rests with the top ten. The material sequenced was peripheral blood. These receptors were obtained from a human donor in a cohort sampled during active COVID-19.

The sample holds one count of this clone. The V and J genes are TRBV28 and TRBJ1-2, with D perhaps matching TRBD1 (6 bases). Germline-derived CDR1 and CDR2 are MDHEN and SYDVKM. There are 14 residues in the CDR3. The V gene lost 5 bases and the J gene lost 6 bases, with 16 bases spanning the gap. CDR3 sequence reads: CASSPPTNRDGYTF. Here the CDR3 DNA reads TGTGCCAGCAGTCCCCCCACAAACAGGGATGGCTACACCTTC.

CDR3 sequence: CASSVSSGSIGVYEQYF. In DNA, the CDR3 is TGTGCCAGCAGTGTTTCCAGCGGGAGCATCGGGGTTTACGAGCAGTACTTC. The chain combines TRBV2 with TRBJ2-7; 8 bases fit TRBD2. The CDR3 totals 17 residues. V lost 4 bases, J lost 4 bases, and 15 bases stayed unmatched. Germline-derived CDR1 and CDR2 are SNHLY and FYNNEI.

This clone is a singleton in its sample. The J gene is TRBJ1-2, the V gene TRBV29-1; D remains ambiguous. CDR3 size: 11 residues. Trimming pared 5 bases from V and 4 bases from J, leaving 8 bases between. Germline V lookup: CDR1 SQVTM, CDR2 ANQGSEA. The CDR3 protein is CSVFSTYGYTF. Here the CDR3 DNA reads TGCAGCGTTTTCTCTACCTATGGCTACACCTTC.

This clone was seen just once. This chain joins TRBV12-3 or TRBV12-4 and TRBJ1-1; D remains unclear. This CDR3 has 13 residues. V lost 5 bases and J lost 2, with 9 bases in between. The CDR3 protein is CASSMQRNTEAFF. The CDR3 DNA reads as TGTGCCAGCAGTATGCAGCGTAACACTGAAGCTTTCTTT.

This chain joins TRBV3-1 (or the pseudogene TRBV3-2) and TRBJ1-2; no clear D. Trimming shortened V by 4 bases and J by 8 bases, and 20 bases separated the two germline ends. This CDR3 spans 15 amino acids. Per the germline V gene, CDR1 is LGHDT and CDR2 is YNNKEL (reference sequence). CDR3 sequence (DNA): TGTGCCAGCAGCCTTTTAGCGAACCTCCCTAGGGGCTACACCTTC. Amino acids: CASSLLANLPRGYTF.

The V gene is TRBV6-5, the J gene TRBJ2-3, with a tentative D call TRBD2 (7 bases). Trimming pared 7 bases from V and 5 bases from J, leaving 19 bases between. Germline CDR1 is MNHEY and CDR2 is SVGAGI. The CDR3 sequence is 15 residues long. The CDR3 DNA is TGTGCCAGCACCCAAGGGGGGGCCCCGATAGATACGCAGTATTTT. It yields the protein CASTQGGAPIDTQYF.

The rearrangement uses TRBV4-3 and TRBJ2-2; D is undetermined. The CDR3 is 14 amino acids. Trimming took off 0 bases at V and 5 bases at J, with 7 bases between the two ends. CDR1 and CDR2 (germline): LGHNA, YSLEER. CDR3 in amino acids: CASSQDLTTGELFF. The CDR3 DNA is TGCGCCAGCAGCCAAGATTTGACTACCGGGGAGCTGTTTTTT.

This clone has only one observation. CDR3 bases: TGCGCCAGCAGCCAGAACGCGGGGGCGGCGACTTACAATGAGCAGTTCTTC. It encodes CASSQNAGAATYNEQFF. The rearrangement uses TRBV4-1 and TRBJ2-1, with a possible D match to TRBD2 (7 bases). The CDR3 loop spans 17 amino acids. Germline CDR1 is MGHRA and CDR2 is YSYEKL. V was clipped by 3 bases and J by 4 bases, with 19 bases between them.

V usage is TRBV18 and J usage is TRBJ2-2, with D possibly matching TRBD1 (6 bases). This CDR3 contains 15 residues. The germline CDR1 and CDR2 sequences are KGHSH and LQKENI. The V end was cut by 2 bases, the J end by 7 bases, with 14 bases between. CDR3 sequence (DNA): TGTGCCAGCTCACCATCAGCAGGGGTTGGCGGGGAGCTGTTTTTT. Its protein is CASSPSAGVGGELFF.

The chain has TRBV6-2 or TRBV6-3 and TRBJ2-7, with D possibly being TRBD2 (6 bases). Germline V lookup: CDR1 MNHEY, CDR2 SVGEGT. V lost 2 bases, J lost 7 bases, and 15 bases lay in between. The CDR3 totals 14 residues. DNA of the CDR3: TGTGCCAGCAGTTACGGAGGGCCCCTACCGGAGCAGTACTTC. It specifies CASSYGGPLPEQYF.

This sequence joins TRBV4-3 and TRBJ1-1, with 8 bases that match TRBD1. The CDR3 loop spans 13 amino acids. With 2 bases clipped from V and 7 bases from J, the junction kept 3 bases outside the gene matches. The germline CDR1 and CDR2 sequences are LGHNA and YSLEER. The CDR3 DNA sequence: TGCGCCAGCAGCCAAATCGACAGGGGTGAAGCTTTCTTT. Amino acid sequence: CASSQIDRGEAFF.

The chain employs TRBV10-3 and TRBJ2-3; no reliable D call. Germline assignment: CDR1 ENHRY and CDR2 SYGVKD. Trimming removed 3 bases from V and 4 bases from J, with 8 bases in between. The CDR3 is 13 residues long. The CDR3 is CAISDSFPDTQYF. CDR3 nucleotides: TGTGCCATCAGTGACAGTTTCCCAGATACGCAGTATTTT.

This chain connects TRBV11-3 to TRBJ2-5; D remains unclear. Trimming took off 2 bases at V and 4 bases at J, with 8 bases between the two ends. The CDR3 extends over 13 amino acids. CDR1 is SGHNT and CDR2 is YENEEA in the germline V gene. The CDR3 sequence: CASSLRGGETQYF. The CDR3 nucleotides read TGTGCCAGCAGCTTAAGAGGTGGAGAGACCCAGTACTTC. Looking up the rest from reference TRBV11-3 and TRBJ2-5 gives the full variable domain: EAGVVQSPRYKIIEKKQPVAFWCNPISGHNTLYWYLQNLGQGPELLIRYENEEAVDDSQLPKDRFSAERLKGVDSTLKIQPAELGDSAVYLCASSLRGGETQYFGPGTRLLVL.

The chain recombines TRBV5-6 with TRBJ2-7; 9 nucleotides match TRBD2. V shed 1 base and J 10 bases; nucleotides not matched to a gene: 15. CDR3 length: 16 amino acids. Germline V gene lookup returns CDR1 SGHDT and CDR2 YYEEEE. The CDR3 DNA follows: TGTGCCAGCAGCTTGCGGGCACGGAGGACTAGCGACACCCAGTACTTC. This encodes CASSLRARRTSDTQYF.

This chain uses TRBV19 with TRBJ1-5; a possible D gene is TRBD1 (6 bases). Germline V CDR1 and CDR2: LNHDA, SQIVND (reference sequence). Trimming pared 7 bases from V and 0 bases from J, leaving 16 bases between. This CDR3 has 16 residues. Here the CDR3 DNA reads TGTGCCAGTAAGACCCCAGGGGATTATAGCAATCAGCCCCAGCATTTT. Translating it yields CASKTPGDYSNQPQHF.

V is TRBV12-3 or TRBV12-4 and J is TRBJ2-5; 7 bases are shared with TRBD1. The length of the CDR3 is 13 residues. V shed 5 bases, J shed 4 bases, and the junction held 4 bases outside the gene matches. CDR3 residues: CASSRGQRETQYF. CDR3 in DNA: TGTGCCAGCAGTAGGGGACAGCGAGAGACCCAGTACTTC.

J is TRBJ2-3 and V is TRBV19; 13 nucleotides match TRBD2. V lost 8 bases, J lost 0 bases, and 17 bases stayed unmatched. Germline CDR1 LNHDA, CDR2 SQIVND (reference sequence). This CDR3 comprises 20 residues. CDR3 DNA: TGTGCCAGTGCTACCTCGGGACTAGCGGGACCCGGGTCTAGCACAGATACGCAGTATTTT. Translating gives CASATSGLAGPGSSTDTQYF.

V is TRBV7-2 and J is TRBJ2-6; 7 bases agree with TRBD1. Germline CDR1 and CDR2: SGHTA and FQGNSA. The CDR3 is 15 residues long. The ends lost 5 bases at V and 4 bases at J; junction bases unmatched: 5. As DNA, the CDR3 is TGTGCCAGCAGCATCACAGGGGCAGGGGCCAACGTCCTGACTTTC. Amino acid sequence: CASSITGAGANVLTF.

CDR3: CASSPRQVPLYGDTQYF. The CDR3 region has the DNA TGTGCCAGCAGTCCCCGACAGGTTCCTCTATATGGAGATACGCAGTATTTT. This chain connects TRBV27 to TRBJ2-3, with a tentative D call TRBD1 (6 bases). V was pared by 5 bases and J by 5 bases, with 23 bases between. The CDR3 loop spans 17 amino acids. Looked up from germline, CDR1 is MNHEY and CDR2 is SMNVEV (reference sequence).

V gene TRBV7-2 combines with J gene TRBJ1-2; tentative D call: TRBD1 (6 bases). The CDR3 extends over 15 amino acids. CDR1 SGHTA and CDR2 FQGNSA come from the germline V gene. V was cut by 5 bases and J by 5 bases, with 18 bases left in between. The CDR3 spells CASSPRQDFLYGYTF. CDR3 in DNA: TGTGCCAGCAGCCCCCGACAGGACTTTCTTTATGGCTACACCTTC.

The chain is built from TRBV3-1 (or the pseudogene TRBV3-2) and TRBJ1-3, with 7 bases aligning to TRBD1. Looked up from germline, CDR1 is LGHDT and CDR2 is YNNKEL (reference sequence). V lost 10 bases and J lost 0; bases outside the gene matches: 6. CDR3 length: 14 amino acids. CDR3 DNA sequence: TGTGCCACCCGACAGGGAACCTCTGGAAACACCATATATTTT. This sequence encodes CATRQGTSGNTIYF.